This T cell receptor beta chain was captured in a study of T cells in Graves' hyperthyroidism and ophthalmopathy. Broader study findings: Also found in blood were most expanded thyroid clonotypes above 0.001. The model anticipated ophthalmopathy a median about six months pre-onset.

Amplification of TCR beta CDR3 regions was performed using RNA transcripts as template. First-round RT-PCR with HTBI primers amplified the TCR CDR3 region. TCRdb independently ran MiXCR on the multiplex PCR reads; one entry per CDR3 protein. Of around 380,000 distinct CDR3 sequences listed, 13% were seen once; the top ten hold more than 20%. As concerns this clonotype: No antigen is known for it.

Those with hyperthyroidism were 18 to 65 years old, newly diagnosed, and ill for under 2 months. Each 10 ml fresh peripheral blood draw supplied the PBMCs. V was pared by 1 base and J by 2 bases, with 8 bases between. Germline V gene data show CDR1 as DFQATT and CDR2 as SNEGSKA (reference sequence). The CDR3 is made up of 13 amino acids. The rearrangement joins TRBV20-1 to TRBJ1-2, with D possibly being TRBD1 (6 bases). Sequencing was done on a sample of blood. The source is a man between 25 and 39 years old with Graves' hyperthyroidism that later progressed to Graves' ophthalmopathy. The CDR3 is CSARVGQNYGYTF. CDR3 nucleotide sequence: TGCAGTGCTAGAGTAGGACAGAACTATGGCTACACCTTC.